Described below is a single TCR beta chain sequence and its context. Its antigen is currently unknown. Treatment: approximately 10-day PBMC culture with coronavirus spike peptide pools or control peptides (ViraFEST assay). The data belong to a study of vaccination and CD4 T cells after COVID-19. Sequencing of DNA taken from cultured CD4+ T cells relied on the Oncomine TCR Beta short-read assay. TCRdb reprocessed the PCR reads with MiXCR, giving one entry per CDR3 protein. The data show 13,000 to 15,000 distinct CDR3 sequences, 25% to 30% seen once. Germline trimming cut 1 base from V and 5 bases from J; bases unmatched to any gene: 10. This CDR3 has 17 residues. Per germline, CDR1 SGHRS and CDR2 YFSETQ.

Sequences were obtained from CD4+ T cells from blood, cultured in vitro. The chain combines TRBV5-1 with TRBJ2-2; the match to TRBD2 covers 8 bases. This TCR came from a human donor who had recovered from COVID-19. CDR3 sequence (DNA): TGCGCCAGCAGCTTGCTCCTCGGGGGGGCATGGACCGGGGAGCTGTTTTTT. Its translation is CASSLLLGGAWTGELFF. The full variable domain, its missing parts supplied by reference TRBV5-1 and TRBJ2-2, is KAGVTQTPRYLIKTRGQQVTLSCSPISGHRSVSWYQQTPGQGLQFLFEYFSETQRNKGNFPGRFSGRQFSNSRSEMNVSTLELGDSALYLCASSLLLGGAWTGELFFGEGSRLTVL.